This is a list of T cell receptor beta chains from one sample in a study of cytomegalovirus exposure and HLA in healthy donors. Generated by immunoSEQ multiplex PCR, the TCRdb table keeps only in-frame clones and is missing some. Of roughly 100,000 clones in the sample, about two thirds are singletons; the top ten hold about 15%. What was sequenced was PBMCs. The receptors stem from a woman aged 45-65 years in good health and CMV-seropositive. The CDR3 runs from the conserved cysteine through the conserved F or W. Each record gives: V gene, D gene, J gene, clone size, CDR3 protein. The D gene is left open where the match is weak. Part of the rows lack a size; the others show once, few, many or a class for expanded clones.

TRBV29-1	.	TRBJ1-3	.	CSVTFWTTSGNTIYF
TRBV6-6	.	TRBJ1-4	.	CASSYSSEKLFF
TRBV11-2	.	TRBJ2-7	.	CASSPTLGIGYEQYF
TRBV4-2	.	TRBJ1-2	.	CASSQVGGGGAVGGYTF
TRBV9	.	TRBJ2-3	.	CASSEGADPSTDTQYF
TRBV28	TRBD2	TRBJ2-5	.	CASSLGVLAGAQEIQYF
TRBV5-1	TRBD2	TRBJ2-7	.	CASSLAARESEQYF
TRBV6-5	.	TRBJ2-1	.	CASSPLRPAINEQFF
TRBV7-9	TRBD1	TRBJ2-5	.	CSSSLMRQGARETQYF
TRBV7-9	TRBD1	TRBJ2-3	.	CASIRTGRADTQYF
TRBV7-2	.	TRBJ2-2	.	CASSLKWTLTDSGTGELFF
TRBV6-6	TRBD2	TRBJ2-3	.	CASIPGLAGLPDTQYF
TRBV5-1	.	TRBJ2-2	few	CASSIAAGTGELFF
TRBV19	TRBD1	TRBJ2-5	.	CASRVTGGTETQYF
TRBV5-5	.	TRBJ1-5	.	CASSLGAQHF
TRBV11-1	.	TRBJ1-1	.	CASSSFATGYEAFF
TRBV7-8	TRBD2	TRBJ2-7	.	CASRQSGRTLYEQYF
TRBV27	.	TRBJ2-7	few	CASSLMSAGNKQYF
TRBV5-3	TRBD1	TRBJ1-2	.	CARSSGGQGIVNGYTF
TRBV5-1	.	TRBJ2-5	.	CASSLATGTETQYF
TRBV2	.	TRBJ1-1	once	CARTTGLGTEAFF
TRBV7-3	TRBD2	TRBJ2-1	.	CASSLTIGTSAQYNEQFF
TRBV5-1	TRBD2	TRBJ2-5	.	CASSLSTLAGETQYF
TRBV2	.	TRBJ1-2	.	CASSEGRGASNYGYTF
TRBV28	TRBD2	TRBJ2-1	once	CASTNSGSTYNEQFF
TRBV12-5	.	TRBJ2-5	.	CASGLVRSLGETQYF
TRBV4-3	.	TRBJ1-1	.	CASSQYGALGTEAFF
TRBV6-5	TRBD2	TRBJ2-3	.	CASRPSGGGTDTQYF
TRBV20-1	.	TRBJ2-7	.	CSAQGVYEQYF
TRBV5-8	.	TRBJ2-7	.	CASSTSTLYEQYF
TRBV7-8	.	TRBJ2-7	.	CASSLPRDTSYEQYF
TRBV9	TRBD1	TRBJ1-2	few	CASSVVPLSGQGGYGYTF
TRBV25-1	.	TRBJ2-6	.	CASSEFNGANVLTF
TRBV5-1	.	TRBJ1-2	.	CASSLEDGRAYGYTF
TRBV5-1	TRBD1	TRBJ2-5	.	CASSGGTGQLRETQYF
TRBV6-1	TRBD1	TRBJ2-2	few	CASSVDRGLGTGELFF
TRBV7-9	.	TRBJ2-7	.	CSSSLVVQVRNEQYF
TRBV9	.	TRBJ2-7	.	CASSGRDNPYEQYF
TRBV9	TRBD1	TRBJ1-3	few	CASSLTTGVGNTIYF
TRBV6-4	TRBD1	TRBJ1-2	.	CASSLRDRVYPYGYTF
TRBV5-6	.	TRBJ1-1	.	CASSFGRPIAEAFF
TRBV19	TRBD1	TRBJ1-5	.	CASSGRDRARQPQHF
TRBV5-1	TRBD2	TRBJ2-7	.	CASSTISGGFSYEQYF
TRBV5-1	TRBD1	TRBJ1-1	few	CASSFGQGGTEAFF
TRBV2	.	TRBJ2-2	many	CASQGTTGELFF
TRBV9	.	TRBJ1-5	.	CASSARDSWNQPQHF
TRBV11-2	.	TRBJ2-5	.	CASSFQETQYF
TRBV19	.	TRBJ1-1	.	CASSKRQSVAFF
TRBV7-8	.	TRBJ2-7	few	CASSSGHWVDEQYF
TRBV28	.	TRBJ1-3	.	CASRPTGGISGNTIYF
TRBV14	.	TRBJ2-1	.	CASSQQTGTRTEEQFF
TRBV25-1	.	TRBJ2-5	.	CASSPDTLQETQYF
TRBV15	TRBD2	TRBJ2-7	.	CATSRDPTALAVQYF
TRBV28	.	TRBJ1-2	.	CASSLLQVWHGYTF
TRBV5-1	TRBD2	TRBJ2-5	few	CASRVGLAGGQEETQYF
TRBV28	.	TRBJ1-6	.	CASSLVGPTGINSPLHF
TRBV7-2	TRBD2	TRBJ2-3	once	CASSLFAGAADTQYF
TRBV10-3	TRBD2	TRBJ2-3	.	CAISAILLAETPTDTQYF
TRBV7-2	.	TRBJ2-1	.	CASSLESRYNEQFF
TRBV4-1	.	TRBJ1-4	.	CASSQPVSLEKLFF